These 2 T cell receptor delta chains came from one sample sequenced in a study of gamma-delta T cells after stem cell transplantation. TCRdb reanalyzed the RT-PCR reads using CATT. The sample lists about 15,000 delta-chain clones; approximately 8.5% were seen once. The specimen was gamma-delta T cells. These receptor sequences come from a human donor. It is not recorded whose cells these are; they may come from a transplant donor.

A few counts support this clone. The chain uses TRDV2 and TRDJ3; 8 nucleotides line up with TRDD3. The germline CDR1 and CDR2 sequences are GEAIGNYY and EKD. The ends lost 1 base at V and 18 bases at J; junction bases unmatched: 28. The CDR3 is 20 amino acids. The CDR3, as DNA: TGTGCCTGTGACACTCCCGATGGGGGATCCTCCTCCTGTGACCACCGCCCGATGTTTTTC. Its protein product is CACDTPDGGSSSCDHRPMFF.

A note on this clone: TCRdb lists the protein of a much larger clone for this DNA, which differs at residue 13, so this is likely a read error; the protein given here is translated from the DNA itself. The CDR3 loop is CACDSLMGDTVTNKLIF. As DNA, the CDR3 is TGTGCCTGTGACTCTCTCATGGGGGATACGGTCACCAATAAACTCATCTTT. This sequence joins TRDV2 and TRDJ1; 11 positions match TRDD3. This CDR3 has 17 amino acids. Germline V gene lookup returns CDR1 GEAIGNYY and CDR2 EKD.